This T cell receptor (beta chain) derives from a study of T cell changes during pregnancy in multiple sclerosis. Germline trimming cut 4 bases from V and 3 bases from J; bases unmatched to any gene: 10. The CDR3 contains 19 residues. The V gene's germline CDR1 is SGHTA and CDR2 FQGNSA. The method was immunoSEQ multiplex PCR; TCRdb's version includes in-frame clones alone and lacks a portion of them. The table records about 54,000 clones, approximately 91% of them present only once. This sample comprised peripheral blood, obtained after pregnancy. This sequence was found in a female donor in good health, enrolled as a control in a pregnancy study. The rearrangement joins TRBV7-2 to TRBJ2-4; 15 nucleotides align to TRBD2. The CDR3 protein is CASSSTGTSGRIRKNIQYF. In nucleotides, the CDR3 is TGTGCCAGCAGCTCAACCGGGACTAGCGGGAGGATCCGCAAAAACATTCAGTACTTC.